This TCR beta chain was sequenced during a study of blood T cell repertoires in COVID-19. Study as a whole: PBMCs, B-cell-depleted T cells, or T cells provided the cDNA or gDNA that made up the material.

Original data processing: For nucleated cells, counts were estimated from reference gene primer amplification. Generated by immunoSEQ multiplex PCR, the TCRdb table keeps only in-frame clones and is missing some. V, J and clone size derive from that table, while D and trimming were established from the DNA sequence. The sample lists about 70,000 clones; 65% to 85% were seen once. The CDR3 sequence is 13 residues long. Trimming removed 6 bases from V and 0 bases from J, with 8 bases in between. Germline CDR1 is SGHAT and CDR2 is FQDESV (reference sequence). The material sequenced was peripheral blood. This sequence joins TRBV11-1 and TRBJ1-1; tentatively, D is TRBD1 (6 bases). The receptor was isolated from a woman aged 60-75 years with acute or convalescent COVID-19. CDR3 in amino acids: CASRGHVNTEAFF. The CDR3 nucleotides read TGTGCCAGCAGGGGACATGTGAACACTGAAGCTTTCTTT. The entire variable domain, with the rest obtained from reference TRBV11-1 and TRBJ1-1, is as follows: EAEVAQSPRYKITEKSQAVAFWCDPISGHATLYWYRQILGQGPELLVQFQDESVVDDSQLPKDRFSAERLKGVDSTLKIQPAELGDSAMYLCASRGHVNTEAFFGQGTRLTVV.